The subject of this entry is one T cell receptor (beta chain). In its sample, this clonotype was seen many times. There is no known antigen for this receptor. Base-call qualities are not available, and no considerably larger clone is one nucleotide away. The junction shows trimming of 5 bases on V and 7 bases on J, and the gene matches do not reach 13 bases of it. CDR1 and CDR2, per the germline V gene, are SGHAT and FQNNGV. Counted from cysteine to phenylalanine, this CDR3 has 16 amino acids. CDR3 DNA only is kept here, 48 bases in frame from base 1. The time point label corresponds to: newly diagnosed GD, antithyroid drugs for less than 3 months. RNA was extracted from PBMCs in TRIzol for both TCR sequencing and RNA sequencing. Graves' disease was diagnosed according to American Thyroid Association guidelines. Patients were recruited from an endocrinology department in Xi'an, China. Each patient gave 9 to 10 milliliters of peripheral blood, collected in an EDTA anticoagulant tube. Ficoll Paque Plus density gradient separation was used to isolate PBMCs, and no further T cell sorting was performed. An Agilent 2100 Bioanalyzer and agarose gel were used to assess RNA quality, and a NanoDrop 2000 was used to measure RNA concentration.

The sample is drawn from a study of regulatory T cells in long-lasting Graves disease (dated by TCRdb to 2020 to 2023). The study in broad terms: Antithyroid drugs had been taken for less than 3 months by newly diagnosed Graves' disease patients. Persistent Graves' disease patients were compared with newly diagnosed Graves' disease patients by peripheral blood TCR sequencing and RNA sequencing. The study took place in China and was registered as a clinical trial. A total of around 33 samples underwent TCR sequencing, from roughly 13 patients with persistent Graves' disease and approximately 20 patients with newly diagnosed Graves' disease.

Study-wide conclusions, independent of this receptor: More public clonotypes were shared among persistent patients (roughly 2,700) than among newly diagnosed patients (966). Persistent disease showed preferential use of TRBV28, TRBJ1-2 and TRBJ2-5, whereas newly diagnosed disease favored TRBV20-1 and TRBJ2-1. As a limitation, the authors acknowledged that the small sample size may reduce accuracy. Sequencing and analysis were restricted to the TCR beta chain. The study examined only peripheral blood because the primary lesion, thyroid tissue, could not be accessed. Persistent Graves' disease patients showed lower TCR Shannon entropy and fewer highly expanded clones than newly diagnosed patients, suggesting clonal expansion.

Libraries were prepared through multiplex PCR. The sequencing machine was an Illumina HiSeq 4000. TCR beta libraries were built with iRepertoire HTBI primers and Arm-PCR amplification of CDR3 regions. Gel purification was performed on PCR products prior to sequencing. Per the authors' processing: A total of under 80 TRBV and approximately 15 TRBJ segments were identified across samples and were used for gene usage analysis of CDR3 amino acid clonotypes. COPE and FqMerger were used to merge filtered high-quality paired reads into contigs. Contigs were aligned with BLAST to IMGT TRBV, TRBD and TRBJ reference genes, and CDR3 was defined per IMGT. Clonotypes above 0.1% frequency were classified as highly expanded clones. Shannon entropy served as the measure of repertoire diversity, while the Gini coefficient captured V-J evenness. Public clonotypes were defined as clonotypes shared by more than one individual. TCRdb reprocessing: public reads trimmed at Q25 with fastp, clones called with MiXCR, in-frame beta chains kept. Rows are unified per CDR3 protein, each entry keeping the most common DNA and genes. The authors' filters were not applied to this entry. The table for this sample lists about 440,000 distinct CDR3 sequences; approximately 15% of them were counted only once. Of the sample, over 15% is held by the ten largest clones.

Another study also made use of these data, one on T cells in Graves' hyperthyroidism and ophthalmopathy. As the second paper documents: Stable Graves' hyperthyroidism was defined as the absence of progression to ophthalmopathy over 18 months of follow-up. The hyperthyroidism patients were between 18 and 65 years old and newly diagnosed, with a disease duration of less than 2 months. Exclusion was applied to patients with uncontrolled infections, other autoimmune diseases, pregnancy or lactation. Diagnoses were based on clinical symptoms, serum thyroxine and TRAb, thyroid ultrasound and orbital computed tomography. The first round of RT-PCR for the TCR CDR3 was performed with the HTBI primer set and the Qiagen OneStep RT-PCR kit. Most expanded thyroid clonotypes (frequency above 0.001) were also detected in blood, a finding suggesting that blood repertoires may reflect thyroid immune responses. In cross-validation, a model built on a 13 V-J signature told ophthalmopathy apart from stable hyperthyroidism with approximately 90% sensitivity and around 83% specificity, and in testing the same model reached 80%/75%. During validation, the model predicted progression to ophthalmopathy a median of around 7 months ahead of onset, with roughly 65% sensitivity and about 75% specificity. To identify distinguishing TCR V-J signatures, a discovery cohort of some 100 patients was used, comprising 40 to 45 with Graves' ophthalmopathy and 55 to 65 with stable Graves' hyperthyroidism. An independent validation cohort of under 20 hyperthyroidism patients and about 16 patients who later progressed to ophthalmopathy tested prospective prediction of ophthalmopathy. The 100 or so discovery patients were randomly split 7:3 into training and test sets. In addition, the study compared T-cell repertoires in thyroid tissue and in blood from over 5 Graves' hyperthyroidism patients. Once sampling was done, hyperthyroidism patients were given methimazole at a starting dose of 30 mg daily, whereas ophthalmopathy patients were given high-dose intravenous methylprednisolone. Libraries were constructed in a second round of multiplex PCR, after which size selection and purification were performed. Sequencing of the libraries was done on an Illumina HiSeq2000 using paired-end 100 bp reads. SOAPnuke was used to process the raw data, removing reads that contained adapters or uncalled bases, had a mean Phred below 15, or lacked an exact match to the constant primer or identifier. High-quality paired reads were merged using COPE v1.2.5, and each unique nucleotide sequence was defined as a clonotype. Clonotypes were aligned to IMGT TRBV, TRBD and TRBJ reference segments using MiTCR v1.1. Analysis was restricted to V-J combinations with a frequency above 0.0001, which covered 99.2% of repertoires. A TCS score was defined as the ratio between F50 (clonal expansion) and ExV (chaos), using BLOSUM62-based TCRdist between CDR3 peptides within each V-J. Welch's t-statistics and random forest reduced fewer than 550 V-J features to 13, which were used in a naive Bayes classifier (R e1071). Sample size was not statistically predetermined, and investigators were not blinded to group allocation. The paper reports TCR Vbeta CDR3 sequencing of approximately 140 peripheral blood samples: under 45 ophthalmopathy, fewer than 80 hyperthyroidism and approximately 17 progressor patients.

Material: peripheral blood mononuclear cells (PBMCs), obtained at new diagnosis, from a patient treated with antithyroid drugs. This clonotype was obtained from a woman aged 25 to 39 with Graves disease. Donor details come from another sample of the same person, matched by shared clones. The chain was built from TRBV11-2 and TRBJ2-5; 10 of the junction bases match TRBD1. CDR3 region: CASSRSLRDRGGTQYF. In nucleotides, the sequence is TGTGCCAGCAGCAGAAGCCTCCGGGACAGGGGAGGGACCCAGTACTTC.